This T cell receptor beta chain derives from a study of blood T cell repertoires in COVID-19. Study in general: Sources were T cells, B-cell-depleted T cells, or PBMCs; the material itself was cDNA or gDNA.

Germline lookup yields CDR1 SEHNR and CDR2 FQNEAQ (reference sequence). The CDR3 sequence is 15 residues long. V trimming: 1 base; J trimming: 5 bases; junction bases outside the gene matches: 1. Original processing notes: Reference gene primers were amplified, and this amplification served to estimate nucleated cell counts. This table comes from immunoSEQ multiplex PCR, and its TCRdb copy is limited to in-frame clones, with some not included. That table furnishes V, J and clone size, whereas the DNA furnished D and trimming. The data contain approximately 94,000 clones, about 90% of them singletons. This clone was seen only once.

The TCR sequence derives from a human donor in a cohort sampled during active COVID-19. The chain links TRBV7-9 to TRBJ2-2; 10 bases are a match to TRBD2. Sequencing was carried out using peripheral blood. CDR3 amino acids: CASSLGGLATGELFF. The CDR3 nucleotides read TGTGCCAGCAGCTTAGGGGGACTAGCGACCGGGGAGCTGTTTTTT.